These T cell receptor beta chains were read from a single sample in a study of graft-versus-host responses after intestinal transplantation. Repertoires were generated with immunoSEQ multiplex PCR, while TCRdb's copy carries only in-frame clones and drops some. The sample has some 120,000 clones, about 92% seen once; the top ten hold 0.16%. These TCRs' antigens remain unknown. The input for sequencing was unstimulated CD4+ T cells sorted from spleen or lymph node cells, taken before intestinal transplant. All receptors derive from a human donor who received an intestinal transplant. CDR3s leave out the opening cysteine and the closing phenylalanine or tryptophan. Each record gives: V gene, clone size, CDR3 protein. A clone size is listed for some rows: how often the clone was seen (once, few, many), or a class if it is expanded.

V: TRBV2
size: NA
CDR3: ASREQGAPGETQY

V: TRBV2
size: NA
CDR3: ASIRSGTGTYEGYT

V: TRBV4-2
size: NA
CDR3: ASSHGGQGYGYT

V: TRBV5-1
size: NA
CDR3: ASSLGEQSYEQY

V: TRBV5-4
size: NA
CDR3: ASSLDSRVGEQF

V: TRBV11-3
size: NA
CDR3: ASSSFGQGDGLFGGYT

V: TRBV6-6
size: NA
CDR3: ASSNRLAGVTGELF

V: TRBV19
size: NA
CDR3: ASSQTNRDRGRDIQY

V: TRBV10-3
size: NA
CDR3: ATARDKNQPQH

V: TRBV5-1
size: NA
CDR3: ASARTERSSYEQY

V: TRBV5-4
size: NA
CDR3: ASSLGSGTGELF

V: TRBV7-9
size: NA
CDR3: ASSLEGDDGYT

V: TRBV5-4
size: few
CDR3: ASFSWGNTGELF

V: TRBV19
size: NA
CDR3: ASSIVIHQPQH

V: TRBV7-8
size: NA
CDR3: ASSRTDTQY

V: TRBV23-1
size: NA
CDR3: ASSQSPPTACTDTQY

V: TRBV11-2
size: NA
CDR3: ASSPEDFSYEQY

V: TRBV18
size: few
CDR3: ASSPYENSPLH

V: TRBV5-4
size: NA
CDR3: ASTSGQVPYNEQF

V: TRBV19
size: NA
CDR3: ASSIGQLYNSPLH

V: TRBV27
size: NA
CDR3: ASSPWTDSDEQY

V: TRBV25-1
size: NA
CDR3: ASSELEGLNEKLF

V: TRBV25-1
size: NA
CDR3: ASSESWGSYNEQF

V: TRBV7-9
size: NA
CDR3: ASSFLIPEAF

V: TRBV2
size: NA
CDR3: ASKGSLASHEQY

V: TRBV5-1
size: NA
CDR3: ASGIGGMGTEAF

V: TRBV6-5
size: NA
CDR3: ASRAQTGTGYT

V: TRBV7-9
size: NA
CDR3: ASSLGDRYNQPQH

V: TRBV10-2
size: NA
CDR3: ASGLARSYEQY

V: TRBV7-9
size: once
CDR3: ASSPGPSFLETQY

V: TRBV13
size: NA
CDR3: ASSPDPYGYT

V: TRBV6-1
size: NA
CDR3: ASSERRGRGYT

V: TRBV15
size: NA
CDR3: ATSSVRIRTDTQY

V: TRBV7-9
size: NA
CDR3: ASSLAETGVAKTQY

V: TRBV7-8
size: NA
CDR3: ASSFLQSQDNEQF

V: TRBV5-1
size: NA
CDR3: ASSTTVGQGWGYEQY

V: TRBV6-5
size: NA
CDR3: ASTYPADGYYGYT

V: TRBV5-5
size: NA
CDR3: ASRRQTSGANVLT

V: TRBV11-3
size: NA
CDR3: ASGGSSYNSPLH

V: TRBV27
size: NA
CDR3: ASSNLLYVGQRYGYT

V: TRBV19
size: NA
CDR3: ASSIAPGGDEQY

V: TRBV10-1
size: NA
CDR3: ASSSYEQY

V: TRBV11-3
size: NA
CDR3: ASSLGGGSYNEQF

V: TRBV5-5
size: NA
CDR3: ASSLVSRQGGGYT

V: TRBV27
size: NA
CDR3: ASSQNPRGPNEQF

V: TRBV30
size: NA
CDR3: AWSGGWAQPQH

V: TRBV23-1
size: NA
CDR3: ASSRPTRGSASQETQY

V: TRBV5-4
size: NA
CDR3: ASSLRTGGAPGYT

V: TRBV5-6
size: NA
CDR3: ASSFSHLSGNTIY

V: TRBV5-8
size: NA
CDR3: ASSLALAGGYSQNEQF

V: TRBV9
size: NA
CDR3: ASSVVGTSADTQY

V: TRBV5-6
size: NA
CDR3: ASSLRQGTYGYT

V: TRBV6-5
size: NA
CDR3: ASKDRPFSTGELF

V: TRBV14
size: NA
CDR3: ASSQEASYNSPLH